The T cell receptor beta chain under discussion was sequenced for a study of blood T cells in healthy people across ages. Of note for this clonotype: Antigen specificity is unknown.

Donors each provided roughly 9.6 milliliters of peripheral blood. This CDR3 contains 14 residues. Per germline, CDR1 SGHTA and CDR2 FQGNSA. Trimming removed 5 bases from V and 1 base from J, with 11 bases in between. It was with a sample-barcoded 5' primer and a J-beta primer mix that a second PCR of roughly 7 to 12 cycles was run. TCRdb re-called the 5' RACE reads with MiXCR, one entry per CDR3 protein. The data show around 1.7 million distinct CDR3 sequences, with about 30% seen just once and roughly 8% held by the top ten. General observations from the study: In long-lived donors, naive CD4+ cell counts and diversity exceeded those of aged donors. Donor CMV status was unknown, possibly confounding expanded clonotype changes. Significant beta diversity loss was already apparent by age about 42, declining roughly linearly.

Sequencing input: blood. The rearrangement joins TRBV7-2 to TRBJ1-1; no reliable D call. This receptor was taken from a woman aged 25 to 45 in good health. For the CDR3, the DNA is TGTGCCAGCAGCCGGGGAAACTCGAACACTGAAGCTTTCTTT. It translates to CASSRGNSNTEAFF. The variable domain in full, completed from reference TRBV7-2 and TRBJ1-1, reads GAGVSQSPSNKVTEKGKDVELRCDPISGHTALYWYRQSLGQGLEFLIYFQGNSAPDKSGLPSDRFSAERTGGSVSTLTIQRTQQEDSAVYLCASSRGNSNTEAFFGQGTRLTVV.